Following are 17 T cell receptor beta chains from one sample sequenced in a study of long-term antiretroviral therapy in people with HIV. The run of the v3.0 immunoSEQ assay was at survey level. Using immunoSEQ multiplex PCR, the repertoire was profiled, and TCRdb retains in-frame clones only, with some absent. The data contain fewer than 25,000 clones, about 87% of them singletons. The input for sequencing was unsorted PBMCs, taken 2.6 years after starting antiretroviral therapy. The receptors were sampled from a woman aged 50 to 60 with HIV.

The chain uses TRBV6-1 and TRBJ2-5; 10 positions match TRBD2. CDR1 MNHNS and CDR2 SASEGT come from the germline V gene. Trimming removed 11 bases from V and 2 bases from J; junction bases left unmatched: 11. This CDR3 has 15 residues. The CDR3 region is CASRARTSGQETQYF. The CDR3 DNA reads as TGTGCCTCCAGGGCTAGGACTAGCGGACAAGAGACCCAGTACTTC.

V gene TRBV18 combines with J gene TRBJ1-4; tentative D call: TRBD1 (5 bases). This CDR3 comprises 16 residues. V lost 5 bases, J lost 4 bases, and 17 bases lay in between. CDR1 is KGHSH, CDR2 LQKENI, per germline. CDR3 in amino acids: CASSSSGGFNNEKLFF. The CDR3 DNA reads TGTGCCAGCTCATCGTCGGGGGGATTTAATAATGAAAAACTGTTTTTT.

The sample holds one count of this clone. The CDR3 nucleotides read TGTGCCAGTAGTGTTACGACAGCCCAAGAGACCCAGTACTTC. Its protein is CASSVTTAQETQYF. J is TRBJ2-5 and V is TRBV19, with D possibly TRBD1 on 5 matching bases. The CDR3 has 14 residues. Trimming took 5 bases from V and 1 from J, leaving 11 bases between them. Germline V CDR1 and CDR2: LNHDA, SQIVND (reference sequence).

This clone was found once. This chain links TRBV7-9 with TRBJ2-1, with 8 bases fitting TRBD1. Germline CDR1 and CDR2: SEHNR and FQNEAQ (reference sequence). V dropped 2 bases and J dropped 7; count of bases not matched to a gene: 13. This CDR3 region has 17 residues. This CDR3 is CASSLFVLTGGRNEQFF. The CDR3, as DNA: TGTGCCAGCAGCTTATTCGTGTTAACAGGGGGGAGGAATGAGCAGTTCTTC.

The table lists this clone with a few counts. The chain has TRBV28 and TRBJ1-2; TRBD1 matches 8 bases. Looked up from germline, CDR1 is MDHEN and CDR2 is SYDVKM. The CDR3 has 12 residues. CDR3 DNA: TGTGCTACCGGACAGGGAGGCTATGGCTACACCTTC. Translation: CATGQGGYGYTF.

This chain joins TRBV7-2 and TRBJ2-1, with D perhaps TRBD2 (5 bases). Germline-derived CDR1 and CDR2 are SGHTA and FQGNSA. V lost 8 bases and J lost 0, with 11 bases in between. There are 14 residues in the CDR3. The DNA for the CDR3 is TGTGCCAGCGTTATAGCGAGCTCCTACAATGAGCAGTTCTTC. Translated, it gives CASVIASSYNEQFF. The full variable domain, its missing parts supplied by reference TRBV7-2 and TRBJ2-1, is GAGVSQSPSNKVTEKGKDVELRCDPISGHTALYWYRQSLGQGLEFLIYFQGNSAPDKSGLPSDRFSAERTGGSVSTLTIQRTQQEDSAVYLCASVIASSYNEQFFGPGTRLTVL.

The chain carries TRBV5-1 and TRBJ2-7; TRBD1 aligns across 9 bases. CDR1 is SGHRS, CDR2 YFSETQ, per germline. V dropped 2 bases and J dropped 7; count of bases not matched to a gene: 7. This CDR3 is built from 14 residues. For the CDR3, the DNA is TGCGCCAGCAGCTTAGGGACAGGGCCCGGGGAGCAGTACTTC. This translates into CASSLGTGPGEQYF.

The chain uses TRBV4-1 and TRBJ1-2, with D possibly matching TRBD1 (5 bases). Per germline, CDR1 MGHRA and CDR2 YSYEKL. CDR3 length equals 15 residues. The V and J ends lost 4 bases and 0 bases respectively, with 12 bases between them. CDR3 DNA sequence: TGCGCCAGCAGCCCCGCCGGGGCGGCTAACTATGGCTACACCTTC. This translates into CASSPAGAANYGYTF.

The J gene is TRBJ2-7, the V gene TRBV28; D is possibly TRBD2 (5 bases). Per the germline V gene, CDR1 is MDHEN and CDR2 is SYDVKM. V was cut by 6 bases and J by 6 bases, with 12 bases left in between. The CDR3 is 12 residues long. The CDR3 sequence: CASRRGLLEQYF. In DNA, the CDR3 is TGTGCCAGCAGACGGGGTTTACTCGAGCAGTACTTC. Full variable domain (outside the CDR3, taken from reference TRBV28 and TRBJ2-7): DVKVTQSSRYLVKRTGEKVFLECVQDMDHENMFWYRQDPGLGLRLIYFSYDVKMKEKGDIPEGYSVSREKKERFSLILESASTNQTSMYLCASRRGLLEQYFGPGTRLTVT.

The chain uses TRBV5-1 and TRBJ2-1; D remains ambiguous. V gave up 0 bases and J gave up 4 bases, with 8 bases separating them. CDR3 length: 14 residues. Germline values: CDR1 SGHRS, CDR2 YFSETQ. The CDR3 here is CASSLGRNYNEQFF. CDR3 DNA sequence: TGCGCCAGCAGCTTGGGACGGAATTACAATGAGCAGTTCTTC. The complete variable domain, with remaining parts taken from reference TRBV5-1 and TRBJ2-1, reads KAGVTQTPRYLIKTRGQQVTLSCSPISGHRSVSWYQQTPGQGLQFLFEYFSETQRNKGNFPGRFSGRQFSNSRSEMNVSTLELGDSALYLCASSLGRNYNEQFFGPGTRLTVL.

This clone was counted between two and nine times. V usage is TRBV7-2 and J usage is TRBJ2-7; possibly TRBD2 for D (5 bases). CDR1 is SGHTA, CDR2 FQGNSA, per germline. Trimming left V 2 bases short and J 3 bases short, with 14 bases between. The CDR3 contains 15 residues. The CDR3 sequence is CASSLFVGELYEQYF. The CDR3 nucleotides are TGTGCCAGCAGCTTATTTGTGGGAGAACTCTACGAGCAGTACTTC.

V is TRBV5-4 and J is TRBJ1-6, with D perhaps matching TRBD1 (6 bases). Germline CDR1 and CDR2: SGHNT and YYREEE (reference sequence). Trimming removed 4 bases from V and 6 bases from J, with 11 bases in between. This CDR3 is 14 amino acids long. CDR3 DNA: TGTGCCAGCAGCGATGACAGGATTAATTCACCCCTCCACTTT. Protein product: CASSDDRINSPLHF.

The chain employs TRBV5-5 and TRBJ1-1; D call uncertain. V lost 0 bases and J lost 1, with 7 bases in between. Germline CDR1 SGHKS, CDR2 YYEKEE (reference sequence). The length of the CDR3 is 14 residues. The CDR3 is CASSLEVTNTEAFF. In DNA, the CDR3 is TGTGCCAGCAGCTTGGAAGTAACGAACACTGAAGCTTTCTTT. Full variable domain (missing parts from reference TRBV5-5 and TRBJ1-1): DAGVTQSPTHLIKTRGQQVTLRCSPISGHKSVSWYQQVLGQGPQFIFQYYEKEERGRGNFPDRFSARQFPNYSSELNVNALLLGDSALYLCASSLEVTNTEAFFGQGTRLTVV.

The genes are TRBV1 and TRBJ1-1; the table assigns TRBD1, which was not confirmed against the DNA. TRBV1 is termed a pseudogene. The CDR3 covers 16 residues. The CDR3 loop is CTSSPGQGGAWTEAFF. CDR3 coding DNA: TGCACCAGCAGCCCTGGACAGGGGGGGGCCTGGACTGAAGCTTTCTTT.

The CDR3 DNA reads TGCAGCGTTGAAAGCCGACAGCTTACGCAGTATTTT. Translation: CSVESRQLTQYF. This chain links TRBV29-1 with TRBJ2-3, with D possibly matching TRBD1 (5 bases). Trimming left V 2 bases short and J 8 bases short, with 11 bases between. CDR1 is SQVTM and CDR2 is ANQGSEA in the germline V gene. This CDR3 region has 12 residues.

V usage is TRBV5-1 and J usage is TRBJ2-5; D may be TRBD2 (6 bases). The CDR3 runs 14 residues. Per germline, CDR1 SGHRS and CDR2 YFSETQ. V lost 0 bases and J 7 bases, leaving 13 bases between the germline ends. Here the CDR3 reads CASSLGGDIGTQYF. The CDR3 DNA follows: TGCGCCAGCAGCTTGGGCGGGGATATTGGGACCCAGTACTTC.

J is TRBJ1-4 and V is TRBV6-5; no definite D call. Germline-derived CDR1 and CDR2 are MNHEY and SVGAGI. The V and J ends lost 5 bases and 3 bases respectively, with 13 bases between them. The CDR3 has 15 amino acids. The CDR3 sequence: CASSPRESPNEKLFF. DNA of the CDR3: TGTGCCAGCAGTCCCCGGGAGAGTCCTAATGAAAAACTGTTTTTT.